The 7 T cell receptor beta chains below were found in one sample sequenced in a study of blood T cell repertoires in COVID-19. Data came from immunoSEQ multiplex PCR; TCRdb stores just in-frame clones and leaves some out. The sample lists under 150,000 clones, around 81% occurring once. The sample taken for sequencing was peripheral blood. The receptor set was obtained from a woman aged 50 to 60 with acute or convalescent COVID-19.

The CDR3 loop reads CASSYSGGEGAPLHF. CDR3 DNA: TGTGCCAGCAGTTACTCAGGAGGGGAAGGCGCACCCCTCCACTTT. This chain connects TRBV6-5 to TRBJ1-6, with a tentative D call TRBD1 (5 bases). The CDR3 runs 15 residues. V was pared by 0 bases and J by 11 bases, with 14 bases between. Germline lookup yields CDR1 MNHEY and CDR2 SVGAGI.

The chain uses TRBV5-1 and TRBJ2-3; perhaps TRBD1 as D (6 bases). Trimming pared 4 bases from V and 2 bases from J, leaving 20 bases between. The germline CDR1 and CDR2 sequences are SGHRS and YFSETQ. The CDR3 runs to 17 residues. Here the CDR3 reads CASSRISRGAPTDTQYF. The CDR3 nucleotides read TGCGCCAGCAGCCGTATTTCCAGGGGCGCCCCCACAGATACGCAGTATTTT. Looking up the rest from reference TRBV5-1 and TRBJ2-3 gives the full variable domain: KAGVTQTPRYLIKTRGQQVTLSCSPISGHRSVSWYQQTPGQGLQFLFEYFSETQRNKGNFPGRFSGRQFSNSRSEMNVSTLELGDSALYLCASSRISRGAPTDTQYFGPGTRLTVL.

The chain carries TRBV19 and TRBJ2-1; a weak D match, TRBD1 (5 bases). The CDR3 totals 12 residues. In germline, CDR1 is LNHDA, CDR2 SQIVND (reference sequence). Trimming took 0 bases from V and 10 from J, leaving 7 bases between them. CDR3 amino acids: CASSIDRAEQFF. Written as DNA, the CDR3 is TGTGCCAGTAGTATAGACAGGGCGGAGCAGTTCTTC. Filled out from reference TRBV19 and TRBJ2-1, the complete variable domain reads DGGITQSPKYLFRKEGQNVTLSCEQNLNHDAMYWYRQDPGQGLRLIYYSQIVNDFQKGDIAEGYSVSREKKESFPLTVTSAQKNPTAFYLCASSIDRAEQFFGPGTRLTVL.

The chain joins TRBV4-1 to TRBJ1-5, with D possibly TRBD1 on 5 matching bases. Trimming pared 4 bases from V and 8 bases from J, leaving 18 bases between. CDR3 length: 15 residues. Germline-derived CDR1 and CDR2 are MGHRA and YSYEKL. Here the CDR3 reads CASSPTVGTGEPQHF. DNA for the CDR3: TGCGCCAGCAGCCCGACAGTTGGAACGGGTGAGCCCCAGCATTTT.

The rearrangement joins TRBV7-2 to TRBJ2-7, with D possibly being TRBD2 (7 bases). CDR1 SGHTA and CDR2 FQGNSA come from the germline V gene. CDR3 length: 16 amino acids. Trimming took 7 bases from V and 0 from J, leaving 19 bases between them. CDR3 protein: CASTLWGGSSSYEQYF. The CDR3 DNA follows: TGTGCCAGCACCCTCTGGGGGGGCTCCAGCTCCTACGAGCAGTACTTC.

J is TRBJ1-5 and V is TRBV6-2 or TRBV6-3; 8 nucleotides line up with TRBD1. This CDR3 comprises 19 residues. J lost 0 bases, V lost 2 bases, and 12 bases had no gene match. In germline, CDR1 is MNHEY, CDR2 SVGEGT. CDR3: CASSYRTGTGWDSNQPQHF. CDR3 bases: TGTGCCAGCAGTTACCGCACCGGGACAGGTTGGGATAGCAATCAGCCCCAGCATTTT.

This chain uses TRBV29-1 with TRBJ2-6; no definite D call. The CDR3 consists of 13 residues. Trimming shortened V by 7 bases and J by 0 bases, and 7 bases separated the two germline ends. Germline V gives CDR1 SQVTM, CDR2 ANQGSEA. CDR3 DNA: TGCAGCGCCAGAAACTCTGGGGCCAACGTCCTGACTTTC. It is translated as CSARNSGANVLTF. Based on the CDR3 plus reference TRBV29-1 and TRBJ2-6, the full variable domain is SAVISQKPSRDICQRGTSLTIQCQVDSQVTMMFWYRQQPGQSLTLIATANQGSEATYESGFVIDKFPISRPNLTFSTLTVSNMSPEDSSIYLCSARNSGANVLTFGAGSRLTVL.